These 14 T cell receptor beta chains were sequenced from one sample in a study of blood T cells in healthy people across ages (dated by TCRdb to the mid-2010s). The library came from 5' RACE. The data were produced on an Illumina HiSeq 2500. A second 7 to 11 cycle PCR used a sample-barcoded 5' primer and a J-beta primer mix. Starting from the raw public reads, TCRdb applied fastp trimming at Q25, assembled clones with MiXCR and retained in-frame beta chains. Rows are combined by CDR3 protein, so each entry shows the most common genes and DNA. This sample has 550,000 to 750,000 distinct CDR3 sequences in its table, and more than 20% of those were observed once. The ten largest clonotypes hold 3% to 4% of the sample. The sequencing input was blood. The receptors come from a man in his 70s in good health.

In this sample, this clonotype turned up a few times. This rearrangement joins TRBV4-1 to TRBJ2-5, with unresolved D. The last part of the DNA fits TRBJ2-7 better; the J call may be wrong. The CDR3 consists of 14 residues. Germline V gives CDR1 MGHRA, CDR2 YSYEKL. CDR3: CASGETWVGYEQYF. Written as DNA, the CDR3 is TGCGCCAGCGGGGAAACATGGGTCGGGTACGAGCAGTACTTC.

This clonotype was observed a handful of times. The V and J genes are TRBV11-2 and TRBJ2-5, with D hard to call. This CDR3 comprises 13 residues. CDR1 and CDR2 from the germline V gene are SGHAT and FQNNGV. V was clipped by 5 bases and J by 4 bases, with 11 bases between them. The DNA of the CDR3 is TGTGCCAGCAGCGCCGGAAACCCAGAGACCCAGTACTTC. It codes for CASSAGNPETQYF.

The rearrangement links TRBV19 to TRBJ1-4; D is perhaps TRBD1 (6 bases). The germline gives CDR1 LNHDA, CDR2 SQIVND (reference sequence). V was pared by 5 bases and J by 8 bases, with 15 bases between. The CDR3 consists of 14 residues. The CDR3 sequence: CASSPRDTQEKLFF. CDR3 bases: TGTGCCAGTAGTCCCAGGGACACGCAGGAAAAACTGTTTTTT. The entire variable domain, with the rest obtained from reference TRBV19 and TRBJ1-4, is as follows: DGGITQSPKYLFRKEGQNVTLSCEQNLNHDAMYWYRQDPGQGLRLIYYSQIVNDFQKGDIAEGYSVSREKKESFPLTVTSAQKNPTAFYLCASSPRDTQEKLFFGSGTQLSVL.

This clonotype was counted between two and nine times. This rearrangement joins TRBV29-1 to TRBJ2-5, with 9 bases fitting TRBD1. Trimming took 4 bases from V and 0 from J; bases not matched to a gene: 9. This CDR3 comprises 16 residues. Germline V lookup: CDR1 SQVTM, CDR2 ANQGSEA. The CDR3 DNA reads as TGCAGCGTTGCAAACGGACAGGGGATGTACCAAGAGACCCAGTACTTC. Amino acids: CSVANGQGMYQETQYF.

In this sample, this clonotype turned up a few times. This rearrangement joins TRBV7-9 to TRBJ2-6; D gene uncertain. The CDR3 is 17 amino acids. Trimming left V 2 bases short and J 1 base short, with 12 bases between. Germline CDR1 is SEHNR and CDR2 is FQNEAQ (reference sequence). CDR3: CASSLLGWGSGANVLTF. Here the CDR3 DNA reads TGTGCCAGCAGCTTATTAGGGTGGGGATCTGGGGCCAACGTCCTGACTTTC.

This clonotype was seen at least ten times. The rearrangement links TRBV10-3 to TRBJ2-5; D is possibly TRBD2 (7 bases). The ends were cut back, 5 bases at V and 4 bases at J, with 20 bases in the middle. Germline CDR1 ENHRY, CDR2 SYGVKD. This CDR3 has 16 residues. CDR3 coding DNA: TGTGCCATCAGTCCTACGGGGGGCGGGAGCACAGAGACCCAGTACTTC. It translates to CAISPTGGGSTETQYF.

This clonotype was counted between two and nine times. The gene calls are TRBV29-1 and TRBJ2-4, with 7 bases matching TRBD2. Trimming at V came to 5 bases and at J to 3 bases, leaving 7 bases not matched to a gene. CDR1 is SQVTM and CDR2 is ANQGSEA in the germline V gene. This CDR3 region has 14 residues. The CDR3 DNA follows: TGCAGCGTTCCAGCGGGAAACGTCAAAAACATTCAGTACTTC. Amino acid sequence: CSVPAGNVKNIQYF.

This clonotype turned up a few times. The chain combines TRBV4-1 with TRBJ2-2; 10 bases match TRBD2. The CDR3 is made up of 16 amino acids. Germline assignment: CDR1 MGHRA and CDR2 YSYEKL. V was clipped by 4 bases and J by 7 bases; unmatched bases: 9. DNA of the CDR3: TGCGCCAGCAGCCCGCTAAGCGGGAGGGCCATCGGGGAGCTGTTTTTT. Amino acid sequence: CASSPLSGRAIGELFF.

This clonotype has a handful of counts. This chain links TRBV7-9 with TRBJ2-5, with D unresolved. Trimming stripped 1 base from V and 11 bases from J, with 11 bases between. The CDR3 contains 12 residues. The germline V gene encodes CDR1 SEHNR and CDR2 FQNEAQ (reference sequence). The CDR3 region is CASSLVEEEQYF. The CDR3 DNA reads TGTGCCAGCAGCTTAGTTGAGGAAGAGCAGTACTTC.

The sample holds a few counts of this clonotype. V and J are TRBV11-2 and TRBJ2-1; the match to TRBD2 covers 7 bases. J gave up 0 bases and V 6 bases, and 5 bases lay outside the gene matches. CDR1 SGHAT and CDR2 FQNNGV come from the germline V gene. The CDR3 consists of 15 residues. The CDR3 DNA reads TGTGCCAGCAGGCCTAGCGGCGGCTCCTACAATGAGCAGTTCTTC. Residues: CASRPSGGSYNEQFF.

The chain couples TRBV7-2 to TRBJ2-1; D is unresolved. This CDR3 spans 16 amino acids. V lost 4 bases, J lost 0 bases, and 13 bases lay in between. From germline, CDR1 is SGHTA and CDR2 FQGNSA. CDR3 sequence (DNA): TGTGCCAGCAGCTCCCCCGAGCGAGGCTCCTACAATGAGCAGTTCTTC. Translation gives CASSSPERGSYNEQFF.

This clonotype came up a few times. As DNA, the CDR3 is TGCGCCAGCAGCCTAGCGATTGGGGGTGAAGCTTTCTTT. Translated: CASSLAIGGEAFF. The chain uses TRBV4-3 and TRBJ1-1, with D perhaps matching TRBD1 (5 bases). Germline-derived CDR1 and CDR2 are LGHNA and YSLEER. This CDR3 region has 13 residues. Trimming removed 4 bases at V and 7 bases at J, with 13 bases between.

The chain's CDR3 is CASSFTGFTEAFF. Written as DNA, the CDR3 is TGTGCCAGCAGTTTCACAGGTTTCACTGAAGCTTTCTTT. This chain connects TRBV12-3 or TRBV12-4 to TRBJ1-1; D possibly corresponds to TRBD1 (5 bases). Trimming left V 3 bases short and J 4 bases short, with 9 bases between. The CDR3 covers 13 residues.

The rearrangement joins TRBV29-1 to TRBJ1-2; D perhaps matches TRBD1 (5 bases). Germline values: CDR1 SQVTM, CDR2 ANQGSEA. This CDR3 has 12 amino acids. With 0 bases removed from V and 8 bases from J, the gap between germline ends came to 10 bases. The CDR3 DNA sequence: TGCAGCGTTGAAGAGGGGCTGGAGGGCTACACCTTC. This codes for CSVEEGLEGYTF.